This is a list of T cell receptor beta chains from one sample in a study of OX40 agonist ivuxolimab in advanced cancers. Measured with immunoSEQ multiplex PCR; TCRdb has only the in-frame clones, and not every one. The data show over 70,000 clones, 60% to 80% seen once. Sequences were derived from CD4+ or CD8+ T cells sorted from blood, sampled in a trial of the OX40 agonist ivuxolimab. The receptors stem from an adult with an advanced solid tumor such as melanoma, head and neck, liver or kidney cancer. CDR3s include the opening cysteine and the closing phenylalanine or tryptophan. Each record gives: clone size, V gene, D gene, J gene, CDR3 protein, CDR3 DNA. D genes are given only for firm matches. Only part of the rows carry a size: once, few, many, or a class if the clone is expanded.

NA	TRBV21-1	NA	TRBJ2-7	CAGDYEQYF	TGTGCCGGAGATTACGAGCAGTACTTC
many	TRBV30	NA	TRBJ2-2	CAWSVTSLGTGELFF	TGTGCCTGGAGTGTAACTAGTTTGGGCACCGGGGAGCTGTTTTTT
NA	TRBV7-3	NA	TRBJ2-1	CASSYAETGYNEQFF	TGTGCCAGCAGCTACGCCGAAACAGGCTACAATGAGCAGTTCTTC
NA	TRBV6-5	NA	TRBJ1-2	CASSPRALYGYTF	TGTGCCAGCAGTCCCCGGGCCCTATATGGCTACACCTTC
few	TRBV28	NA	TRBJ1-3	CASSLPRGLGNTIYF	TGTGCCAGCAGTTTACCCCGGGGCCTTGGGAACACCATATATTTT
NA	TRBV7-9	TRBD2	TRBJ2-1	CASTSGGYSSYNEQFF	TGTGCCAGCACCTCGGGGGGGTACAGCTCCTACAATGAGCAGTTCTTC
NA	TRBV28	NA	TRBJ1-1	CASSLIARADTSAFF	TGTGCCAGCAGTCTTATCGCCCGGGCAGACACCTCGGCTTTCTTT
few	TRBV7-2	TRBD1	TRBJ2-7	CASRRQGTGTYEQYF	TGTGCCAGCAGACGACAGGGGACGGGCACCTACGAGCAGTACTTC
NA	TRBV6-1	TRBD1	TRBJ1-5	CATDPHFGQGGSQHF	TGTGCCACCGACCCCCACTTTGGACAGGGAGGGTCCCAGCATTTT
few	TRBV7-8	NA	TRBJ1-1	CASSQQGRNTEAFF	TGTGCCAGCAGCCAACAGGGCCGCAACACTGAAGCTTTCTTT
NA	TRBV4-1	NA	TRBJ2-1	CASSQDRMGRSYNEQFF	TGCGCCAGCAGCCAAGATAGGATGGGTAGGTCCTACAATGAGCAGTTCTTC
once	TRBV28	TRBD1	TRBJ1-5	CASRLGTAYSNQPQHF	TGTGCCAGCAGATTAGGGACAGCCTATAGCAATCAGCCCCAGCATTTT
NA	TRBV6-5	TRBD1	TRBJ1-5	CASSLTGVSNQPQHF	TGTGCCAGCAGTTTGACAGGGGTTAGCAATCAGCCCCAGCATTTT
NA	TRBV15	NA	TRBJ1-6	CATSRPDTWNSPLHF	TGTGCCACCAGCAGACCCGATACCTGGAATTCACCCCTCCACTTT
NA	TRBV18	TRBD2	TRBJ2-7	CASSVAGGPYEQYF	TGTGCCAGCTCAGTGGCGGGGGGGCCTTACGAGCAGTACTTC
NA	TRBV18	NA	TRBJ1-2	CASSRVQGFYGYTF	TGTGCCAGCTCACGAGTACAGGGATTTTATGGCTACACCTTC
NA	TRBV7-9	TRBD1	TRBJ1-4	CASSQRDRGDEKLFF	TGTGCCAGCAGCCAACGGGACAGGGGGGATGAAAAACTGTTTTTT
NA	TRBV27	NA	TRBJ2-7	CASSLFASGVSYEQYF	TGTGCCAGCAGTTTATTCGCATCCGGGGTTTCCTACGAGCAGTACTTC
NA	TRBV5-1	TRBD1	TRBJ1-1	CASSLQGQDKAFF	TGCGCCAGCAGCCTGCAAGGACAGGATAAAGCTTTCTTT
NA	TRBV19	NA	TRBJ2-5	CASSPSGETQYF	TGTGCCAGTAGTCCATCGGGGGAGACCCAGTACTTC
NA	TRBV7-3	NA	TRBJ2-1	CASSLTPTAGEQFF	TGTGCCAGCAGCTTAACCCCTACCGCGGGGGAGCAGTTCTTC
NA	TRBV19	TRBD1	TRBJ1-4	CASSNPRTGANEKLFF	TGTGCCAGTAGTAATCCCCGGACAGGGGCAAATGAAAAACTGTTTTTT
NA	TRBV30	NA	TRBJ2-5	CAYNPFPGQETQYF	TGTGCCTACAACCCCTTCCCGGGACAAGAGACCCAGTACTTC
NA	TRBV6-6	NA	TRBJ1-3	CASSPLSGNTIYF	TGTGCCAGCAGTCCCCTCTCTGGAAACACCATATATTTT
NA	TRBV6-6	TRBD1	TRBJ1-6	CASNGIRDRSLALHF	TGTGCCAGCAACGGAATAAGGGACAGGTCGCTTGCCCTCCACTTT
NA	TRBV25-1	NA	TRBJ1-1	CASKGQPSGTEAFF	TGTGCCAGCAAAGGACAACCAAGCGGGACTGAAGCTTTCTTT
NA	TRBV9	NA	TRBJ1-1	CASSALMGGAFF	TGTGCCAGCAGCGCCCTTATGGGGGGAGCTTTCTTT
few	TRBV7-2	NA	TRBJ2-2	CASTPGRTGELFF	TGTGCCAGCACCCCGGGGCGCACCGGGGAGCTGTTTTTT
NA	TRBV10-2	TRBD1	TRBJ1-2	CASRMGTGPQVRGYTF	TGCGCCAGCAGGATGGGGACAGGACCCCAAGTAAGGGGCTACACCTTC
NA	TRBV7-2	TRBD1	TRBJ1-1	CASSLTGVNTEAFF	TGTGCCAGCAGCTTGACAGGGGTGAACACTGAAGCTTTCTTT
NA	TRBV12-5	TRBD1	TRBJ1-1	CASGPTGGTEAFF	TGTGCTAGTGGTCCCACAGGGGGCACTGAAGCTTTCTTT
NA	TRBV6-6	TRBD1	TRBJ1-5	CASRRDRGREQPQHF	TGTGCCAGCAGGCGGGACAGGGGGCGAGAGCAGCCCCAGCATTTT
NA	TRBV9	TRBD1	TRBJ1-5	CASSVASQGDEQPQHF	TGTGCCAGCAGCGTAGCTAGTCAGGGGGACGAGCAGCCCCAGCATTTT
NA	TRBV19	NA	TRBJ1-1	CASIGPRTEISEAFF	TGTGCCAGTATAGGCCCCAGGACAGAAATATCTGAAGCTTTCTTT
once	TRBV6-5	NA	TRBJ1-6	CASSYSGRENSPLHF	TGTGCCAGCAGTTACTCGGGCAGGGAAAATTCACCCCTCCACTTT
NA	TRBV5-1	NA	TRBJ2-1	CASSYPPLGYNEQFF	TGCGCCAGCAGCTACCCACCTCTCGGCTACAATGAGCAGTTCTTC